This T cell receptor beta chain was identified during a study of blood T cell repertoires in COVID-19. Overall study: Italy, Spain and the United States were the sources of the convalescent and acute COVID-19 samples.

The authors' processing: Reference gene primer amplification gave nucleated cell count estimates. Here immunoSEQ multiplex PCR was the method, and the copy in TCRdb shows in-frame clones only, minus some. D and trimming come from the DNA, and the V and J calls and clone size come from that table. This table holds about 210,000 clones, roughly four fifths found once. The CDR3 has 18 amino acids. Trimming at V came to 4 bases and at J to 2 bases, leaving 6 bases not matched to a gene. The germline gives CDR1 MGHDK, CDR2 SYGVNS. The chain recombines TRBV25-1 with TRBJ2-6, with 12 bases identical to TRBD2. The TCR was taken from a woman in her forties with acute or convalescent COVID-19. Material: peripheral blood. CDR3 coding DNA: TGTGCCAGCAGTGTTTACACTAGCGGGAGGCCTGGGGCCAACGTCCTGACTTTC. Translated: CASSVYTSGRPGANVLTF.